Listed below are T cell receptor beta chains from one sample, sequenced in a study of T cell repertoires in cytomegalovirus infection. TCRdb re-called the reads with MiXCR, one entry per CDR3 protein. The top ten hold 13% of the sample, which has hundreds of thousands of distinct CDR3 sequences, approximately 31% seen once. These receptors are not linked to any known antigen. This sample comprised cultured CD8+ T cells from PBMCs, obtained from culture after CMV antigen stimulation. These receptors came from a human donor in good health (CMV status not recorded). Some clones in this sample may be carry-over from other donors' samples. The CDR3 runs from the conserved cysteine through the conserved F or W. Each record gives: J gene, D gene, V gene, clone size, CDR3 protein, CDR3 DNA. The D gene is left open where the match is weak. Some rows have no size entry. The others give once, few or many, or a class for an expanded clone.

TRBJ2-1 TRBD1 TRBV7-9 NA CASSVRDRAFGIGNEQFF TGTGCCAGCAGCGTCCGGGACAGGGCGTTTGGCATCGGGAATGAGCAGTTCTTC
TRBJ1-1 NA TRBV7-8 many CASSLVIGGLNTEAFF TGTGCCAGCAGCTTAGTAATAGGGGGGTTGAACACTGAAGCTTTCTTT
TRBJ2-1 NA TRBV20-1 NA CSAIPRAEQFF TGCAGTGCTATCCCTAGAGCCGAGCAGTTCTTC
TRBJ1-1 NA TRBV19 NA CASSIGRRAEAFF TGTGCCAGTAGTATAGGGAGACGAGCTGAAGCTTTCTTT
TRBJ2-6 NA TRBV6-2/TRBV6-3 NA CASTYARLSGANVLTF TGTGCCAGCACCTACGCAAGGCTCTCTGGGGCCAACGTCCTGACTTTC
TRBJ2-1 NA TRBV27 few CASRPARDEREQFF TGTGCCAGCAGGCCTGCTCGGGACGAACGGGAGCAGTTCTTC
TRBJ1-1 TRBD1 TRBV20-1 NA CSARGRGEMEAFF TGCAGTGCTAGAGGCAGGGGGGAGATGGAAGCTTTCTTT
TRBJ1-6 TRBD1 TRBV7-2 NA CASSHPRTGGARNSPLHF TGTGCCAGCTCCCACCCCAGGACAGGGGGCGCGAGAAATTCACCCCTCCACTTT
TRBJ1-2 TRBD1 TRBV7-9 few CASSSRDRGPVNYGYTF TGTGCCAGCAGCTCCCGGGACAGGGGGCCAGTTAACTATGGCTACACCTTC
TRBJ1-5 NA TRBV6-1 NA CASSKQPGSLGNQPQHF TGTGCCAGCAGCAAACAGCCTGGGTCTTTGGGCAATCAGCCCCAGCATTTT
TRBJ1-2 TRBD1 TRBV20-1 NA CSAEGQAYGYTF TGCAGTGCCGAAGGACAGGCATATGGCTACACCTTC
TRBJ2-7 NA TRBV7-2 NA CASSLGGPGYEQYF TGTGCCAGCAGCTTAGGGGGCCCAGGGTACGAGCAGTACTTC
TRBJ2-7 NA TRBV19 NA CASSSRARGSYEQYF TGTGCCAGTAGTAGCCGGGCTCGGGGCTCCTACGAGCAGTACTTC
TRBJ2-1 NA TRBV25-1 NA CASSSGQGWYEQFF TGTGCCAGCTCCTCCGGCCAGGGATGGTATGAGCAGTTCTTC
TRBJ1-1 NA TRBV6-2/TRBV6-3 NA CASSYESGAGKTEAFF TGTGCCAGCAGTTACGAGTCCGGGGCAGGGAAGACTGAAGCTTTCTTT
TRBJ2-1 NA TRBV7-6 many CASSLAGVLGNEQFF TGTGCCAGCAGCTTAGCGGGGGTTTTGGGTAATGAGCAGTTCTTC
TRBJ2-2 TRBD1 TRBV27 NA CASSFRDRVAGELFF TGTGCCAGCAGTTTCCGGGACAGGGTGGCCGGGGAGCTGTTTTTT
TRBJ2-3 NA TRBV27 few CASSLSGLARTDTQYF TGTGCCAGCAGTTTGTCTGGGCTAGCTCGCACAGATACGCAGTATTTT
TRBJ1-6 NA TRBV20-1 NA CSARSRQLNRSYNSPLHF TGCAGTGCTAGAAGTAGGCAGTTAAATAGGTCCTATAATTCACCCCTCCACTTT
TRBJ1-5 NA TRBV25-1 NA CASSEWRGNQPQHF TGTGCCAGCAGTGAGTGGAGGGGCAATCAGCCCCAGCATTTT
TRBJ2-7 NA TRBV7-8 few CASSLEAKGSYEQYF TGTGCCAGCAGCTTAGAGGCGAAGGGCAGCTACGAGCAGTACTTC
TRBJ2-2 TRBD1 TRBV7-6 NA CASSRPKGQSLTGELFF TGTGCCAGCAGCCGGCCCAAGGGACAGTCGCTAACCGGGGAGCTGTTTTTT